This entry lists 31 T cell receptor beta chains sequenced from one sample in a study of blood T cell repertoires in COVID-19. Some clones are missing from TCRdb's copy, which holds only in-frame ones; the method was immunoSEQ multiplex PCR. Among over 100,000 clones listed, about 80% were seen once. Sequenced sample: peripheral blood. The receptors originated from a woman aged 50 to 60 with acute or convalescent COVID-19.

This clone was counted once. This rearrangement joins TRBV9 to TRBJ2-1, with D possibly matching TRBD2 (6 bases). The CDR3 sequence is 13 residues long. CDR1 is SGDLS, CDR2 YYNGEE, per germline. V was trimmed by 2 bases and J by 6 bases, leaving 9 bases between them. CDR3: CASSVEGSNEQFF. The CDR3 DNA is TGTGCCAGCAGCGTGGAGGGGAGCAATGAGCAGTTCTTC.

This clone has a single count. The chain uses TRBV11-3 and TRBJ2-2; perhaps TRBD2 as D (6 bases). The CDR3 is made up of 14 amino acids. V was cut by 6 bases and J by 6 bases, with 14 bases left in between. CDR1 is SGHNT and CDR2 is YENEEA in the germline V gene. For the CDR3, the DNA is TGTGCCAGCAGAACTGGGGGGAAAGCCGGGGAGCTGTTTTTT. It translates to CASRTGGKAGELFF.

V gene TRBV5-6 combines with J gene TRBJ1-2, with no clear D. Trimming pared 4 bases from V and 2 bases from J, leaving 9 bases between. CDR1 SGHDT and CDR2 YYEEEE come from the germline V gene. The CDR3 consists of 13 residues. CDR3 DNA: TGTGCCAGCAGCCTGCTAGGAAACTATGGCTACACCTTC. It translates to CASSLLGNYGYTF.

In its sample, this clone was seen a few times. V is TRBV5-8 and J is TRBJ1-2, with D unclear. The CDR3 runs 12 residues. From germline, CDR1 is SGHTS and CDR2 YDEGEE. The V end was cut by 4 bases, the J end by 8 bases, with 12 bases between. The DNA of the CDR3 is TGTGCCAGCAGCCCCCGAAGGAGCGGCTACACCTTC. Translated, it gives CASSPRRSGYTF.

V and J are TRBV20-1 and TRBJ1-3; D remains unclear. Germline V gives CDR1 DFQATT, CDR2 SNEGSKA (reference sequence). The CDR3 extends over 11 amino acids. V was pared by 6 bases and J by 4 bases, with 7 bases between. CDR3 protein: CSARWGNTIYF. In DNA form, the CDR3 reads TGCAGTGCGAGGTGGGGAAACACCATATATTTT.

This chain connects TRBV5-4 to TRBJ1-6, with 7 bases that match TRBD1. This CDR3 spans 15 amino acids. The V and J ends lost 0 bases and 8 bases, in that order; junction bases with no gene match: 5. CDR1 is SGHNT and CDR2 is YYREEE in the germline V gene (reference sequence). The CDR3 region is CASSLAGTADSPLHF. The CDR3, as DNA: TGTGCCAGCAGCTTGGCCGGGACAGCAGATTCACCCCTCCACTTT. Drawing the rest from reference TRBV5-4 and TRBJ1-6, the complete variable domain is ETGVTQSPTHLIKTRGQQVTLRCSSQSGHNTVSWYQQALGQGPQFIFQYYREEENGRGNFPPRFSGLQFPNYSSELNVNALELDDSALYLCASSLAGTADSPLHFGNGTRLTVT.

This chain connects TRBV6-5 to TRBJ2-3; tentative D call: TRBD1 (6 bases). The CDR3 is 15 amino acids. The germline V and J ends were trimmed by 6 bases and 2 bases, with 15 bases remaining between them. Germline V gene data show CDR1 as MNHEY and CDR2 as SVGAGI. The CDR3 nucleotides are TGTGCCAGCAGCCCCACGGGACACCACACAGATACGCAGTATTTT. It yields the protein CASSPTGHHTDTQYF.

The V and J genes are TRBV2 and TRBJ1-4; 12 positions agree with TRBD1. The CDR3 has 15 residues. Germline CDR1 is SNHLY and CDR2 is FYNNEI. V lost 6 bases, J lost 8 bases, and 7 bases stayed unmatched. The CDR3 DNA reads TGTGCCAGCAGCCGGGACAGGGGGCGGGAGGAAAAACTGTTTTTT. It specifies CASSRDRGREEKLFF. Supplemented by reference TRBV2 and TRBJ1-4, the full variable domain reads EPEVTQTPSHQVTQMGQEVILRCVPISNHLYFYWYRQILGQKVEFLVSFYNNEISEKSEIFDDQFSVERPDGSNFTLKIRSTKLEDSAMYFCASSRDRGREEKLFFGSGTQLSVL.

This clone came up once. The chain recombines TRBV5-1 with TRBJ1-2, with D unclear. The CDR3 length is 12 residues. V was shortened by 1 base and J by 4 bases, with 5 bases between the two germline ends. Germline-derived CDR1 and CDR2 are SGHRS and YFSETQ. CDR3 sequence (DNA): TGCGCCAGCAGCTTGAACTCCTATGGCTACACCTTC. Its translation is CASSLNSYGYTF.

This chain uses TRBV9 with TRBJ2-2; TRBD1 might be the D (8 bases). V was clipped by 4 bases and J by 8 bases, with 39 bases between them. The germline gives CDR1 SGDLS, CDR2 YYNGEE. CDR3 length: 22 residues. CDR3 protein: CASSPGGLRTGFLEGYGGELFF. The CDR3 nucleotides are TGTGCCAGCAGCCCCGGGGGGCTTAGGACAGGGTTTTTAGAGGGATATGGAGGGGAGCTGTTTTTT.

The chain has TRBV10-1 and TRBJ2-7; no reliable D call. V was trimmed by 2 bases and J by 9 bases, leaving 11 bases between them. This CDR3 has 12 residues. CDR1 is WNHNN, CDR2 SYGVQD, per germline (reference sequence). The CDR3 reads CASSEPGYGQYF. CDR3 DNA sequence: TGCGCCAGCAGTGAGCCCGGGTATGGGCAGTACTTC.

This chain links TRBV20-1 with TRBJ2-1; 10 bases map to TRBD2. Germline V gene lookup returns CDR1 DFQATT and CDR2 SNEGSKA (reference sequence). The CDR3 is made up of 16 amino acids. V shed 3 bases, J shed 4 bases, and the junction held 9 bases outside the gene matches. DNA of the CDR3: TGCAGTGCTAGTTCTTTAGCGGGGGGATCTTACAATGAGCAGTTCTTC. As protein: CSASSLAGGSYNEQFF.

This clone appeared a single time. CDR3 loop: CASSLTGMSRAFF. Here the CDR3 DNA reads TGTGCCAGCAGCTTAACGGGGATGTCTAGAGCTTTCTTT. The chain is built from TRBV7-9 and TRBJ1-1; D is unclear. Germline CDR1 is SEHNR and CDR2 is FQNEAQ (reference sequence). This CDR3 has 13 amino acids. The V end lost 2 bases, the J end lost 10 bases, and 14 bases lay between the germline ends.

The gene calls are TRBV5-6 and TRBJ1-5; possibly TRBD1 for D (5 bases). CDR1 and CDR2 (germline): SGHDT, YYEEEE. CDR3 length: 15 amino acids. V lost 1 base and J 2 bases, leaving 10 bases between the germline ends. The CDR3 loop is CASSLLGEGNQPQHF. For the CDR3, the DNA is TGTGCCAGCAGCTTGTTGGGGGAGGGCAATCAGCCCCAGCATTTT.

The chain employs TRBV7-2 and TRBJ1-2; D might be TRBD1 (5 bases). The CDR3 loop spans 13 amino acids. Germline assignment: CDR1 SGHTA and CDR2 FQGNSA. V lost 6 bases to trimming and J lost 4 bases, with 12 bases between them. CDR3 coding DNA: TGTGCCAGCAGGTTCGACAGCCTCTATGGCTACACCTTC. Translation gives CASRFDSLYGYTF.

V and J are TRBV19 and TRBJ2-2; TRBD1 agrees at 9 bases. In germline, CDR1 is LNHDA, CDR2 SQIVND (reference sequence). V lost 10 bases to trimming and J lost 5 bases; unmatched junction nucleotides: 11. The CDR3 is made up of 15 amino acids. CDR3 sequence: CATSRGTGWTGELFF. Written as DNA, the CDR3 is TGTGCCACGAGCCGAGGGACAGGGTGGACCGGGGAGCTGTTTTTT.

The V gene is TRBV13, the J gene TRBJ2-7; a possible D gene is TRBD1 (5 bases). V was trimmed by 4 bases and J by 5 bases, leaving 18 bases between them. The CDR3 contains 15 residues. The germline V gene has CDR1 PRHDT and CDR2 FYEKMQ (reference sequence). This chain's CDR3 is CASSSTGLRGNEQYF. DNA for the CDR3: TGTGCCAGCAGCTCCACAGGTCTTAGGGGTAACGAGCAGTACTTC.

This rearrangement joins TRBV6-5 to TRBJ1-4, with unresolved D. The CDR3 sequence is 14 residues long. V lost 6 bases and J 4 bases, leaving 12 bases between the germline ends. Germline V gene lookup returns CDR1 MNHEY and CDR2 SVGAGI. The CDR3 region has the DNA TGTGCCAGCAGGAATGTGCGGGGTAATGAAAAACTGTTTTTT. It codes for CASRNVRGNEKLFF.

The chain employs TRBV5-1 and TRBJ1-2; no clear D. Germline CDR1 SGHRS, CDR2 YFSETQ. The CDR3 has 15 residues. With 4 bases removed from V and 2 bases from J, the gap between germline ends came to 15 bases. CDR3 residues: CASSLLPTENYGYTF. The CDR3 nucleotides are TGCGCCAGCAGCCTACTCCCTACAGAAAACTATGGCTACACCTTC.

The table lists this clone with a few counts. The chain carries TRBV30 and TRBJ1-1; D gene uncertain. The CDR3 runs 14 residues. V lost 0 bases, J lost 3 bases, and 11 bases lay in between. The germline V gene encodes CDR1 GTSNPN and CDR2 SVGIG (reference sequence). The CDR3 region is CAWSVTTIDTEAFF. DNA for the CDR3: TGTGCCTGGAGTGTGACAACCATCGACACTGAAGCTTTCTTT.

The chain carries TRBV28 and TRBJ2-7; 8 nucleotides match TRBD1. Trimming removed 4 bases from V and 3 bases from J; junction bases left unmatched: 2. Germline lookup yields CDR1 MDHEN and CDR2 SYDVKM. The CDR3 contains 13 residues. In DNA, the CDR3 is TGTGCCAGCAGTTACACAGGGGGCTACGAGCAGTACTTC. Its translation is CASSYTGGYEQYF. The whole variable domain, remainder taken from reference TRBV28 and TRBJ2-7, is DVKVTQSSRYLVKRTGEKVFLECVQDMDHENMFWYRQDPGLGLRLIYFSYDVKMKEKGDIPEGYSVSREKKERFSLILESASTNQTSMYLCASSYTGGYEQYFGPGTRLTVT.

The V call is TRBV19, the J call TRBJ2-6; tentatively, D is TRBD1 (6 bases). The ends were cut back, 10 bases at V and 0 bases at J, with 10 bases in the middle. Germline-derived CDR1 and CDR2 are LNHDA and SQIVND (reference sequence). The CDR3 runs to 14 residues. DNA of the CDR3: TGTGCCACCGGACAGACCTCTGGGGCCAACGTCCTGACTTTC. It encodes CATGQTSGANVLTF.

This sequence joins TRBV19 and TRBJ2-1; TRBD2 agrees at 13 bases. The CDR3 sequence is 16 residues long. Losses at the gene ends were 8 bases for V and 2 bases for J; bases not matched to a gene: 6. Germline V gives CDR1 LNHDA, CDR2 SQIVND (reference sequence). CDR3 DNA sequence: TGTGCCAGTCTCGGGACTAGCGGGGACCCCTACAATGAGCAGTTCTTC. Translated, it gives CASLGTSGDPYNEQFF.

The J gene is TRBJ2-2, the V gene TRBV20-1, with D unresolved. This CDR3 is 11 amino acids long. Per the germline V gene, CDR1 is DFQATT and CDR2 is SNEGSKA (reference sequence). Trimming shortened V by 5 bases and J by 2 bases, and 3 bases separated the two germline ends. In DNA, the CDR3 is TGCAGTGCTGTAAACACCGGGGAGCTGTTTTTT. This encodes CSAVNTGELFF.

CDR3 residues: CASSPDSSGNTIYF. DNA for the CDR3: TGTGCCAGCAGCCCGGACAGCTCTGGAAACACCATATATTTT. J is TRBJ1-3 and V is TRBV6-5, with D possibly TRBD1 on 6 matching bases. The CDR3 is 14 residues long. Trimming cost V 6 bases and J 0 bases, with 9 bases left between them. Per germline, CDR1 MNHEY and CDR2 SVGAGI.

This rearrangement joins TRBV6-8 to TRBJ2-2; TRBD1 aligns across 7 bases. J gave up 6 bases and V 4 bases, and 14 bases lay outside the gene matches. The CDR3 loop spans 17 amino acids. Per germline, CDR1 MNHGY and CDR2 SAAAGT. In DNA, the CDR3 is TGTGCCAGCAGTTCTATTAGTGGGACAGCCGCCGCCGGGGAGCTGTTTTTT. Residues: CASSSISGTAAAGELFF.

This chain links TRBV2 with TRBJ1-2; D call uncertain. This CDR3 is 13 amino acids long. V was shortened by 5 bases and J by 2 bases, with 9 bases between the two germline ends. From germline, CDR1 is SNHLY and CDR2 FYNNEI. The CDR3 region has the DNA TGTGCCAGCAGTTCTAAGAGGAACTATGGCTACACCTTC. Translating gives CASSSKRNYGYTF.

J is TRBJ1-1 and V is TRBV2; TRBD1 agrees at 7 bases. The CDR3 consists of 14 residues. The trim removed 6 bases at V and 8 bases at J, leaving 12 bases unmatched. The germline V gene encodes CDR1 SNHLY and CDR2 FYNNEI. CDR3 region: CASRETGNSLEAFF. The CDR3 DNA sequence: TGTGCCAGCAGAGAGACAGGGAACAGTTTAGAAGCTTTCTTT.

The V and J genes are TRBV18 and TRBJ2-2, with TRBD2 as a possible D gene (5 bases). V shed 3 bases and J shed 8 bases, with 19 bases lying between them. The CDR3 totals 16 residues. Per the germline V gene, CDR1 is KGHSH and CDR2 is LQKENI. Here the CDR3 reads CASSPRLPGMGGELFF. For the CDR3, the DNA is TGTGCCAGCTCACCCCGACTCCCCGGGATGGGGGGGGAGCTGTTTTTT. Based on the CDR3 plus reference TRBV18 and TRBJ2-2, the full variable domain is NAGVMQNPRHLVRRRGQEARLRCSPMKGHSHVYWYRQLPEEGLKFMVYLQKENIIDESGMPKERFSAEFPKEGPSILRIQQVVRGDSAAYFCASSPRLPGMGGELFFGEGSRLTVL.

The chain has TRBV10-2 and TRBJ2-3; TRBD1 agrees at 8 bases. V was pared by 8 bases and J by 4 bases, with 5 bases of the junction left unmatched. The CDR3 contains 13 residues. Germline V gene data show CDR1 as WSHSY and CDR2 as SAAADI. CDR3 DNA: TGCGCCAGCGAGCCGACAGGGGCAGATACGCAGTATTTT. Translation: CASEPTGADTQYF.

The chain has TRBV5-1 and TRBJ1-2; D may be TRBD1 (5 bases). This CDR3 comprises 15 residues. Trimming removed 0 bases from V and 0 bases from J, with 9 bases in between. Germline V lookup: CDR1 SGHRS, CDR2 YFSETQ. In DNA form, the CDR3 reads TGCGCCAGCAGCTTGGCCGCAGGGACTAACTATGGCTACACCTTC. Protein product: CASSLAAGTNYGYTF.